Below are 23 T cell receptor beta chains sequenced from a single sample in a study of shared clonotypes between healthy human individuals. TCRdb's table, derived via immunoSEQ multiplex PCR, lists solely in-frame clones and lacks some. Of about 1 million clones listed, about 76% were seen once; the top ten hold approximately 1.5%. The sequencing input was memory CD4+ T cells sorted from blood. Subset meaning: CD45RA-negative fraction. The receptors were sampled from a man between 18 and 29 years old in good health.

V usage is TRBV30 and J usage is TRBJ2-1; TRBD2 matches at 9 bases. CDR3 length equals 14 residues. Per the germline V gene, CDR1 is GTSNPN and CDR2 is SVGIG (reference sequence). The J segment lost 8 bases and the V segment lost 2 bases, leaving 7 bases of the junction unmatched. In nucleotides, the CDR3 is TGTGCCTGGAGTCGAGGACTAGCGTCAGATGAGCAGTTCTTC. Translated: CAWSRGLASDEQFF.

This chain uses TRBV5-4 with TRBJ1-1; D unclear. The CDR3 sequence is 12 residues long. CDR1 and CDR2 (germline): SGHNT, YYREEE (reference sequence). V was cut by 1 base and J by 5 bases, with 6 bases left in between. The CDR3 protein is CASSLTGTEAFF. In nucleotides, the CDR3 is TGTGCCAGCAGCTTGACGGGTACTGAAGCTTTCTTT.

The V gene is TRBV7-8, the J gene TRBJ1-6; D gene unclear. CDR1 is SGHVS and CDR2 is FQNEAQ in the germline V gene. V was cut by 5 bases and J by 8 bases, with 13 bases left in between. The CDR3 is 14 residues long. The CDR3, as DNA: TGTGCCAGCAGCCCAGAGACATTGGATTCACCCCTCCACTTT. This gives the protein CASSPETLDSPLHF.

The gene calls are TRBV7-2 and TRBJ1-1; tentatively, D is TRBD1 (5 bases). Germline CDR1 and CDR2: SGHTA and FQGNSA. V gave up 4 bases and J gave up 0 bases, with 12 bases separating them. This CDR3 contains 15 residues. DNA for the CDR3: TGTGCCAGCAGCTCCATAGGGGTCATGAACACTGAAGCTTTCTTT. As protein: CASSSIGVMNTEAFF.

J is TRBJ2-6 and V is TRBV11-1, with 8 bases identical to TRBD1. The germline CDR1 and CDR2 sequences are SGHAT and FQDESV (reference sequence). The CDR3 consists of 17 residues. J was trimmed by 2 bases and V by 6 bases; bases with no gene match: 9. The CDR3 loop reads CASRPRQGSTGANVLTF. Written as DNA, the CDR3 is TGTGCCAGCAGGCCTAGACAGGGGAGCACTGGGGCCAACGTCCTGACTTTC.

CDR3 DNA sequence: TGTGCCAGCAGCGCAGGAGGGACAGGGAACTATGGCTACACCTTC. Its protein product is CASSAGGTGNYGYTF. The chain carries TRBV2 and TRBJ1-2, with 9 bases lining up with TRBD1. J was trimmed by 2 bases and V by 6 bases; bases with no gene match: 7. The CDR3 is 15 amino acids. Germline CDR1 is SNHLY and CDR2 is FYNNEI.

The rearrangement links TRBV18 to TRBJ1-3; D remains unclear. Germline loops: CDR1 KGHSH, CDR2 LQKENI. There are 17 residues in the CDR3. The V end was cut by 2 bases, the J end by 3 bases, with 17 bases between. CDR3 coding DNA: TGTGCCAGCTCACCAACTCTTAGCACAACGGGTGGAAACACCATATATTTT. It encodes CASSPTLSTTGGNTIYF.

In DNA, the CDR3 is TGTGCCAGCAGCTTAGCCCCGGGACTTAACTATGGCTACACCTTC. Translated: CASSLAPGLNYGYTF. The V call is TRBV7-2, the J call TRBJ1-2; the D gene is possibly TRBD1 (5 bases). Trimming took 0 bases from V and 1 from J, leaving 9 bases between them. The CDR3 has 15 amino acids. CDR1 and CDR2 from the germline V gene are SGHTA and FQGNSA.

The chain recombines TRBV4-3 with TRBJ2-5; possible D gene TRBD1, 7 bases. Germline CDR1 is LGHNA and CDR2 is YSLEER. Trimming took 3 bases from V and 4 from J, leaving 18 bases between them. The CDR3 has 16 residues. The CDR3 spells CASSQGLGTVGETQYF. The CDR3 DNA is TGCGCCAGCAGCCAGGGACTGGGGACAGTTGGAGAGACCCAGTACTTC.

The chain carries TRBV5-8 and TRBJ1-5; no clear D. Trimming shortened V by 3 bases and J by 0 bases, and 13 bases separated the two germline ends. CDR1 is SGHTS, CDR2 YDEGEE, per germline. CDR3 size: 16 residues. DNA for the CDR3: TGTGCCAGCAGCTCGAAAGGGCGGACTAGCAATCAGCCCCAGCATTTT. This gives the protein CASSSKGRTSNQPQHF.

The chain is built from TRBV7-2 and TRBJ2-3, with D possibly TRBD1 on 5 matching bases. V dropped 5 bases and J dropped 2 bases, with 11 bases sitting between them. The CDR3 covers 14 residues. In germline, CDR1 is SGHTA, CDR2 FQGNSA. For the CDR3, the DNA is TGTGCCAGCAGCCTTGGACACTTCACAGATACGCAGTATTTT. Residues: CASSLGHFTDTQYF.

The chain uses TRBV5-4 and TRBJ2-3; D may be TRBD1 (5 bases). Germline lookup yields CDR1 SGHNT and CDR2 YYREEE (reference sequence). This CDR3 is 14 amino acids long. Trimming left V 4 bases short and J 6 bases short, with 15 bases between. This chain's CDR3 is CASSPGRGRDTQYF. The CDR3 coding sequence is TGTGCCAGCAGCCCAGGAAGGGGTAGGGATACGCAGTATTTT.

V and J are TRBV5-4 and TRBJ2-7, with 10 bases aligning to TRBD2. In germline, CDR1 is SGHNT, CDR2 YYREEE (reference sequence). The CDR3 loop spans 14 amino acids. V was clipped by 2 bases and J by 4 bases; unmatched bases: 3. The CDR3 protein is CASSFGTSVYEQYF. The CDR3 DNA reads as TGTGCCAGCAGCTTCGGGACTAGCGTTTACGAGCAGTACTTC.

The DNA of the CDR3 is TGCGCCAGCAGCGGCCCCGTCTTCCAAGAGACCCAGTACTTC. Amino acid sequence: CASSGPVFQETQYF. The chain is built from TRBV5-1 and TRBJ2-5, with D uncertain. V shed 4 bases and J shed 1 base, with 11 bases lying between them. The CDR3 consists of 14 residues. Germline CDR1 reads SGHRS; CDR2 reads YFSETQ.

The table lists this clone with a count of one. Other DNA sequences of this sample code for an identical CDR3. This chain links TRBV5-1 with TRBJ2-7; 8 bases match TRBD1. The CDR3 runs to 16 residues. V gave up 0 bases and J gave up 3 bases; unmatched junction bases: 8. Germline lookup yields CDR1 SGHRS and CDR2 YFSETQ. The CDR3 spells CASSLGTGTGGYEQYF. The CDR3 DNA reads as TGCGCCAGCAGCTTGGGGACCGGGACAGGAGGCTACGAGCAGTACTTC.

As for this clone: At the DNA level, this CDR3 is encoded by other sequences in the same sample as well. V usage is TRBV4-3 and J usage is TRBJ2-7; the D is unclear. Germline CDR1 is LGHNA and CDR2 is YSLEER. V was cut by 4 bases and J by 1 base, with 11 bases left in between. The CDR3 spans 14 residues. CDR3: CASSRTGNSYEQYF. CDR3 coding DNA: TGCGCCAGCAGCCGCACCGGAAATTCCTACGAGCAGTACTTC.

V is TRBV7-9 and J is TRBJ2-5; perhaps D is TRBD1 or TRBD2 (5 bases each). Germline V gives CDR1 SEHNR, CDR2 FQNEAQ (reference sequence). The CDR3 is made up of 14 amino acids. Trimming removed 2 bases from V and 5 bases from J, with 12 bases in between. The CDR3 DNA is TGTGCCAGCAGCTTAACCGGGGCCGGGGAGACCCAGTACTTC. It specifies CASSLTGAGETQYF.

The chain recombines TRBV6-1 with TRBJ1-4; weak D call: TRBD1 (6 bases). Per the germline V gene, CDR1 is MNHNS and CDR2 is SASEGT. Trimming left V 6 bases short and J 3 bases short, with 11 bases between. CDR3 length: 14 residues. The DNA of the CDR3 is TGTGCCAGCAGACAGGGAGTAGCTAATGAAAAACTGTTTTTT. It yields the protein CASRQGVANEKLFF.

The chain employs TRBV21-1 and TRBJ2-5; the table's D call, TRBD2, was not checked against the DNA. TRBV21-1 is a known pseudogene. The CDR3 contains 16 residues. CDR3 nucleotides: TGTGCCAGCAGCAAAGGGGAAGCGGGAGGGATAGAGACCCAGTACTTC. It yields the protein CASSKGEAGGIETQYF.

Here the CDR3 DNA reads TGCGCCAGCAGCCAGCTAGGGACCGGAAAACTGTTTTTT. This gives the protein CASSQLGTGKLFF. The chain couples TRBV4-1 to TRBJ1-4, with D maybe TRBD1 (5 bases). The V gene's germline CDR1 is MGHRA and CDR2 YSYEKL. V was trimmed by 3 bases and J by 10 bases, leaving 12 bases between them. There are 13 residues in the CDR3.

The chain recombines TRBV30 with TRBJ1-2; D not certain. Between the trimmed V and J ends, which lost 7 bases and 8 bases, there was a span of 14 bases. This CDR3 comprises 11 residues. The V gene's germline CDR1 is GTSNPN and CDR2 SVGIG (reference sequence). The CDR3 sequence is CASPESGGYTF. The CDR3 DNA reads TGTGCCTCTCCGGAAAGCGGCGGCTACACCTTC.

This clone has only one observation. The chain combines TRBV5-6 with TRBJ2-7; D possibly matches TRBD1 or TRBD2 (6 bases each). The V end lost 0 bases, the J end lost 1 base, and 14 bases lay between the germline ends. This CDR3 has 16 residues. Germline assignment: CDR1 SGHDT and CDR2 YYEEEE. CDR3 nucleotide sequence: TGTGCCAGCAGCTTGGATACTGGAGGGGGGTCCTACGAGCAGTACTTC. This sequence encodes CASSLDTGGGSYEQYF.

This chain joins TRBV4-3 and TRBJ2-3, with 10 bases fitting TRBD2. Looked up from germline, CDR1 is LGHNA and CDR2 is YSLEER. V shed 3 bases and J 2 bases; nucleotides not matched to a gene: 11. The CDR3 has 18 amino acids. Written as DNA, the CDR3 is TGCGCCAGCAGCCAGGGGGCTAGCGGGAGTAGCCCCACAGATACGCAGTATTTT. Its protein is CASSQGASGSSPTDTQYF.